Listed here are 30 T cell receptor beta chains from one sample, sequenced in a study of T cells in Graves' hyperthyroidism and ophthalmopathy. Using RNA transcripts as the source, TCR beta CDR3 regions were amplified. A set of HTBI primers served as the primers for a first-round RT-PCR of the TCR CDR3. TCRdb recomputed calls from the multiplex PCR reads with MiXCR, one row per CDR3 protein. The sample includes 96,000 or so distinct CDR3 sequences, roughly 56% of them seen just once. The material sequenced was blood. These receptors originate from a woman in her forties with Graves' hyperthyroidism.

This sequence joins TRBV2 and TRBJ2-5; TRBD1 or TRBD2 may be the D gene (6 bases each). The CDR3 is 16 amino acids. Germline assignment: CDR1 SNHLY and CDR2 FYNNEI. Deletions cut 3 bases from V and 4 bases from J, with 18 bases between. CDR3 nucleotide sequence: TGTGCCAGCAGTGACGGGGACTCTCGAGGGGGAGAGACCCAGTACTTC. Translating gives CASSDGDSRGGETQYF. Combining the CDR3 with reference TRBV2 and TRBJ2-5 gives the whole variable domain EPEVTQTPSHQVTQMGQEVILRCVPISNHLYFYWYRQILGQKVEFLVSFYNNEISEKSEIFDDQFSVERPDGSNFTLKIRSTKLEDSAMYFCASSDGDSRGGETQYFGPGTRLLVL.

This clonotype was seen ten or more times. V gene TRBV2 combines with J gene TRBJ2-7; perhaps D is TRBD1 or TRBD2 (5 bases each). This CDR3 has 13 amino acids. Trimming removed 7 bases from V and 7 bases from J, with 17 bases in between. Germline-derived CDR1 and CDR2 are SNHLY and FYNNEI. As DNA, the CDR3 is TGTGCCAGCAAGGGGACGTGGGTGGGGGAGCAGTACTTC. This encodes CASKGTWVGEQYF.

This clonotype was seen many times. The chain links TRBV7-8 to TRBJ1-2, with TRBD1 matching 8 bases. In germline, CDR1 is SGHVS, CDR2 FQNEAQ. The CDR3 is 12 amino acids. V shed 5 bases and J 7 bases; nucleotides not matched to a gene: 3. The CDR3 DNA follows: TGTGCCAGCAGCGCCACAGGGGGTGGCTACACCTTC. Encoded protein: CASSATGGGYTF.

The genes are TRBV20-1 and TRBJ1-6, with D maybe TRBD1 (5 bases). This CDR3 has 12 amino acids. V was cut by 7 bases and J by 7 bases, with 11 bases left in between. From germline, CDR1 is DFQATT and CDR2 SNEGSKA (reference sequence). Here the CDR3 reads CSESGGNSPLHF. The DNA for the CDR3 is TGCAGTGAAAGTGGGGGAAATTCACCCCTCCACTTT.

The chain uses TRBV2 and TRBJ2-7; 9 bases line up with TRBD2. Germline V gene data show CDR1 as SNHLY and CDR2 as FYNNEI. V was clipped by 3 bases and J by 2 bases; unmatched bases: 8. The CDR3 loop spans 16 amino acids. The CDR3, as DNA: TGTGCCAGCAGTGATATAGGGGCGGGAGGGCCCTACGAGCAGTACTTC. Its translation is CASSDIGAGGPYEQYF.

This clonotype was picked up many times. The CDR3 spells CSVEYYGYTF. The CDR3 nucleotides are TGCAGCGTAGAATACTATGGCTACACCTTC. The V call is TRBV29-1, the J call TRBJ1-2; D gene uncertain. Trimming stripped 6 bases from V and 3 bases from J, with 5 bases between. The CDR3 covers 10 residues. Germline assignment: CDR1 SQVTM and CDR2 ANQGSEA.

CDR3 DNA: TGTGCCAGTGCCGGGACCGGGAATTACAATGAGCAGTTCTTC. Its translation is CASAGTGNYNEQFF. The chain is built from TRBV19 and TRBJ2-1; D is perhaps TRBD1 or TRBD2 (5 bases each). Germline V lookup: CDR1 LNHDA, CDR2 SQIVND (reference sequence). Trimming took off 8 bases at V and 4 bases at J, with 15 bases between the two ends. CDR3 length: 14 amino acids.

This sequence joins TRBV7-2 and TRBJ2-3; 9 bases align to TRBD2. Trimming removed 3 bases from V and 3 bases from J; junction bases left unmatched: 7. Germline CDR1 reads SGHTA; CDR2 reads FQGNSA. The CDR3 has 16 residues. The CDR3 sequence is CASSLRRLAVTDTQYF. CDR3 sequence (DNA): TGTGCCAGCAGCTTGCGTAGACTAGCGGTAACAGATACGCAGTATTTT.

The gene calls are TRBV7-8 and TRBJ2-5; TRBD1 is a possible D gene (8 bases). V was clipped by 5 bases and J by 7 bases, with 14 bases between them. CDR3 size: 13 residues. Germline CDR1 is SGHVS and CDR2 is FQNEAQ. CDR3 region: CASSKTGEGTQYF. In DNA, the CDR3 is TGTGCCAGCAGCAAGACAGGGGAGGGGACCCAGTACTTC.

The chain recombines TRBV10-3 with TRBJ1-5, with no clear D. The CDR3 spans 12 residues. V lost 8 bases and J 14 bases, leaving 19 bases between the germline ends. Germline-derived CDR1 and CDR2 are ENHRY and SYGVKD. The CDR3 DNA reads TGTGCCATCGGGCAAGCGGGAGGCTACGAGCATTTT. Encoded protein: CAIGQAGGYEHF.

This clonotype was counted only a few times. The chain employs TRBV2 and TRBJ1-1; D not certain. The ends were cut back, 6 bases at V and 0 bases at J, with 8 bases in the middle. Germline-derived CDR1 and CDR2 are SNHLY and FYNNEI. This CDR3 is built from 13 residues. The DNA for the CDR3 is TGTGCCAGCAGGGAACAATTGAACACTGAAGCTTTCTTT. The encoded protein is CASREQLNTEAFF. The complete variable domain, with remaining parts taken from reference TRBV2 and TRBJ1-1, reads EPEVTQTPSHQVTQMGQEVILRCVPISNHLYFYWYRQILGQKVEFLVSFYNNEISEKSEIFDDQFSVERPDGSNFTLKIRSTKLEDSAMYFCASREQLNTEAFFGQGTRLTVV.

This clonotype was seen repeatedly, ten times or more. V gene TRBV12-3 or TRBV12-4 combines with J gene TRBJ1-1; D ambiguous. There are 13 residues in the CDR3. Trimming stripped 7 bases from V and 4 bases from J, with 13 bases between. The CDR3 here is CASTRVELTEAFF. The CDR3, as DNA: TGTGCCAGCACTCGGGTGGAGCTCACTGAAGCTTTCTTT.

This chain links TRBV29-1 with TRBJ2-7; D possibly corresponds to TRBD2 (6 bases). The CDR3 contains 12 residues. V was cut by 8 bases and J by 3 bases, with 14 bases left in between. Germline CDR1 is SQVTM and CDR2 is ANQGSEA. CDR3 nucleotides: TGCAGCCTTGGGGGGACGGGCTACGAGCAGTACTTC. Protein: CSLGGTGYEQYF.

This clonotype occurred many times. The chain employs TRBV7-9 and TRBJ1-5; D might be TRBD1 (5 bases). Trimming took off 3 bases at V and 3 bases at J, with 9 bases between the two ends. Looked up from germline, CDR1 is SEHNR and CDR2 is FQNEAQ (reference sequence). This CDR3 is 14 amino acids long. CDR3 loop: CASSLGGNNQPQHF. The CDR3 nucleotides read TGTGCCAGCAGCTTGGGGGGTAACAATCAGCCCCAGCATTTT.

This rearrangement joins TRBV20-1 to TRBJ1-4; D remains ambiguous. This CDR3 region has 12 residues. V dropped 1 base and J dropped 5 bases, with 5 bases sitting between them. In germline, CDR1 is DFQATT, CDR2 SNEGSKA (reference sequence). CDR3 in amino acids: CSARVPNEKLFF. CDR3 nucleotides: TGCAGTGCTAGAGTTCCGAATGAAAAACTGTTTTTT.

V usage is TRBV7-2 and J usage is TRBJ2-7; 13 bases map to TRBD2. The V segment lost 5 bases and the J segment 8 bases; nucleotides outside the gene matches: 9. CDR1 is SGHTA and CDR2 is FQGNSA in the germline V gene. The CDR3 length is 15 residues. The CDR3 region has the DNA TGTGCCAGCAGCGTTGGACTAGCGGGAGCCAGGAAGCAGTACTTC. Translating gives CASSVGLAGARKQYF.

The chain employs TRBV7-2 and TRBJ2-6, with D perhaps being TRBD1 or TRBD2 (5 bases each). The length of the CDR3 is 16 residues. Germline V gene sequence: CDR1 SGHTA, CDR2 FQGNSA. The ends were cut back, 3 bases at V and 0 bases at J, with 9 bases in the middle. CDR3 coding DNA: TGTGCCAGCAGCTTTGGGGGAACCTCTGGGGCCAACGTCCTGACTTTC. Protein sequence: CASSFGGTSGANVLTF.

The CDR3 DNA sequence: TGCAGCCCCCTTGGGGGATCTAGCTACACCTTC. Translation gives CSPLGGSSYTF. V usage is TRBV29-1 and J usage is TRBJ1-2; possibly TRBD1 for D (5 bases). CDR3 size: 11 residues. Trimming cost V 8 bases and J 9 bases, with 16 bases left between them. Germline V gene sequence: CDR1 SQVTM, CDR2 ANQGSEA.

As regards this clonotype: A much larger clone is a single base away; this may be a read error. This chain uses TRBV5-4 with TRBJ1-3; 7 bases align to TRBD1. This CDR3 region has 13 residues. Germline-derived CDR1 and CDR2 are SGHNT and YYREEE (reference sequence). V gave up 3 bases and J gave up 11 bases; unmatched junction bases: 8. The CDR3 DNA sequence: TGTGCCAGCAGCTCAGACAGGGTGAACGCCATATATTTT. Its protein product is CASSSDRVNAIYF. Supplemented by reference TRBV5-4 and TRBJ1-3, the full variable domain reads ETGVTQSPTHLIKTRGQQVTLRCSSQSGHNTVSWYQQALGQGPQFIFQYYREEENGRGNFPPRFSGLQFPNYSSELNVNALELDDSALYLCASSSDRVNAIYFGEGSWLTVV.

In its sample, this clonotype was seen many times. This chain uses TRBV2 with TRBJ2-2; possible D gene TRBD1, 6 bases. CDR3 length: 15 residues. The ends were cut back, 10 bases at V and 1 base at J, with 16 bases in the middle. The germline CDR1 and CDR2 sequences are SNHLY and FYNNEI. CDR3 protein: CATGGRGRNTGELFF. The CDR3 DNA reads TGTGCCACAGGCGGCAGGGGACGGAACACCGGGGAGCTGTTTTTT.

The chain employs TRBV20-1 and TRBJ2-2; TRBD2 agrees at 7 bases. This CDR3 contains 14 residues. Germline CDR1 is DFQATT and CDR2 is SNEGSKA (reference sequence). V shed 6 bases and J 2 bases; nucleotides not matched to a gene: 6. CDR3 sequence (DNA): TGCAGTGCGGGAGGGCAGGGCAACACCGGGGAGCTGTTTTTT. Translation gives CSAGGQGNTGELFF.

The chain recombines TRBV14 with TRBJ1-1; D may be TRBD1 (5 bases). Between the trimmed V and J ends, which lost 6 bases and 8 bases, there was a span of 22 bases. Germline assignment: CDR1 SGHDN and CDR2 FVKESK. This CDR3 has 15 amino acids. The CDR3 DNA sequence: TGTGCCAGCAGTGCTAGGGGAGTGCGGTTGAGGGAAGCTTTCTTT. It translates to CASSARGVRLREAFF.

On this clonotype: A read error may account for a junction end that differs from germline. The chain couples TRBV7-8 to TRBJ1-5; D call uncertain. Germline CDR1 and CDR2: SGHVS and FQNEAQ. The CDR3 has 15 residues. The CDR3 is CASSLVVSGGETQRF. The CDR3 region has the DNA TGTGCCAGCAGCTTAGTCGTGTCGGGAGGAGAGACCCAGCGTTTT.

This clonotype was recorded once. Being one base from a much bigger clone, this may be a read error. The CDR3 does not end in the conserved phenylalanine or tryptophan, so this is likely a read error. For the CDR3, the DNA is TGTGCCAGCAGCTGGGGCCGGGGGTCCTACGAGCAGTACCTC. It codes for CASSWGRGSYEQYL. J is TRBJ2-7 and V is TRBV5-6; a weak D match, TRBD2 (6 bases). Trimming stripped 3 bases from V and 1 base from J, with 11 bases between. CDR1 is SGHDT, CDR2 YYEEEE, per germline. The CDR3 totals 14 residues.

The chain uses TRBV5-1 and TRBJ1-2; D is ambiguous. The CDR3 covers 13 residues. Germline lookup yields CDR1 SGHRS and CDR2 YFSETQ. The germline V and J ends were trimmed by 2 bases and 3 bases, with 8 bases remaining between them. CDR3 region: CASSFGQHYGYTF. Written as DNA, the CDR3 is TGCGCCAGCAGCTTCGGGCAGCACTATGGCTACACCTTC.

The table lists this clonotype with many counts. The CDR3 is CASSLQGFVVNSPLHF. The DNA for the CDR3 is TGTGCCAGCAGCCTACAGGGTTTTGTAGTTAATTCACCCCTCCACTTT. This rearrangement joins TRBV7-2 to TRBJ1-6, with D perhaps matching TRBD1 (6 bases). The CDR3 has 16 residues. Germline-derived CDR1 and CDR2 are SGHTA and FQGNSA. Trimming took off 5 bases at V and 6 bases at J, with 17 bases between the two ends.

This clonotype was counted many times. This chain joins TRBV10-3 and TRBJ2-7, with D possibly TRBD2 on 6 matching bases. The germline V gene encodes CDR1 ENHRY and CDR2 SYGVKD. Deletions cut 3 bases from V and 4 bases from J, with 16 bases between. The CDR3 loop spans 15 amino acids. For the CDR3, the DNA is TGTGCCATCAGTGACTTGCGGGAACCGGGGTACGAGCAGTACTTC. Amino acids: CAISDLREPGYEQYF.

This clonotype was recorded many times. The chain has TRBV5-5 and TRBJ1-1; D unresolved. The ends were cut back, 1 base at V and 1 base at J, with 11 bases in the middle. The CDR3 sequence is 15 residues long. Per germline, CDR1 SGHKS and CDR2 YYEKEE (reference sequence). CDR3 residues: CASSLSRTRNTEAFF. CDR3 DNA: TGTGCCAGCAGCTTGTCAAGGACGAGGAACACTGAAGCTTTCTTT.

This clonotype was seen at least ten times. The CDR3 protein is CASSRGDSNQPQHF. The CDR3 nucleotides are TGTGCCAGCAGCCGGGGGGATAGCAATCAGCCCCAGCATTTT. The V call is TRBV13, the J call TRBJ1-5; a weak D match, TRBD1 (5 bases). V gave up 5 bases and J gave up 0 bases, with 8 bases separating them. The CDR3 runs to 14 residues. Germline V gives CDR1 PRHDT, CDR2 FYEKMQ (reference sequence).

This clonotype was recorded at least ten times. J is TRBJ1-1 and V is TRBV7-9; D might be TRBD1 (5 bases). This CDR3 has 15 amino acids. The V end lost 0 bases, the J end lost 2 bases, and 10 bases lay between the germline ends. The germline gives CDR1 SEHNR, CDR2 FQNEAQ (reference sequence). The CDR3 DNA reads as TGTGCCAGCAGCTTAGCAGGACACCTAAACACTGAAGCTTTCTTT. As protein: CASSLAGHLNTEAFF.